The next 30 T cell receptor beta chains were all read from a single sample in a study of blood T cell repertoires in COVID-19. This table comes from immunoSEQ multiplex PCR, and its TCRdb copy is limited to in-frame clones, with some not included. The sample lists about 48,000 clones; under 90% were seen once. Sequencing was done on a sample of peripheral blood. The receptors were gathered from a woman aged 80 or older with COVID-19, enrolled during active disease.

This chain joins TRBV30 and TRBJ1-2, with D unclear. This CDR3 is built from 12 residues. Germline CDR1 reads GTSNPN; CDR2 reads SVGIG (reference sequence). V was clipped by 0 bases and J by 5 bases, with 7 bases between them. CDR3 bases: TGTGCCTGGAGTGTATCCACTTATGGCTACACCTTC. This translates into CAWSVSTYGYTF.

This chain uses TRBV11-2 with TRBJ1-5, with D hard to call. The CDR3 loop spans 14 amino acids. CDR1 and CDR2 (germline): SGHAT, FQNNGV. The V end lost 4 bases, the J end lost 3 bases, and 10 bases lay between the germline ends. The CDR3 bases are TGTGCCAGCAGCTCCGCAGGATTCAATCAGCCCCAGCATTTT. Translation: CASSSAGFNQPQHF. The full variable domain, completed using reference TRBV11-2 and TRBJ1-5, is EAGVAQSPRYKIIEKRQSVAFWCNPISGHATLYWYQQILGQGPKLLIQFQNNGVVDDSQLPKDRFSAERLKGVDSTLKIQPAKLEDSAVYLCASSSAGFNQPQHFGDGTRLSIL.

The count of this clone is one. This chain links TRBV4-2 with TRBJ1-2; D unresolved. This CDR3 region has 16 residues. Germline-derived CDR1 and CDR2 are LGHNA and YNFKEQ. Trimming left V 2 bases short and J 4 bases short, with 17 bases between. The CDR3 loop reads CASSQSVRATLYGYTF. The DNA for the CDR3 is TGTGCCAGCAGCCAATCGGTGAGGGCTACCCTCTATGGCTACACCTTC.

The chain couples TRBV7-9 to TRBJ1-2; 10 bases are a match to TRBD1. CDR1 and CDR2 (germline): SEHNR, FQNEAQ (reference sequence). CDR3 length: 16 amino acids. Trimming at V came to 4 bases and at J to 6 bases, leaving 11 bases not matched to a gene. The CDR3 nucleotides read TGTGCCAGCAGCTCTTCAAAAGGACAGGGGGATCATGGCTACACCTTC. Translating it yields CASSSSKGQGDHGYTF.

The chain joins TRBV6-6 to TRBJ2-7; 9 bases fit TRBD1. CDR1 and CDR2 from the germline V gene are MNHNY and SVGAGI (reference sequence). The CDR3 runs to 15 residues. Germline trimming cut 1 base from V and 1 base from J; bases unmatched to any gene: 2. Written as DNA, the CDR3 is TGTGCCAGCAGTTACTTCGGGACAGGGTCCTACGAGCAGTACTTC. Translating it yields CASSYFGTGSYEQYF.

CDR3 nucleotide sequence: TGTGCCAGCAGCCGGGACAGGGGGCGTGAGACCCAGTACTTC. It yields the protein CASSRDRGRETQYF. This chain links TRBV7-9 with TRBJ2-5; 12 bases match TRBD1. CDR1 and CDR2 (germline): SEHNR, FQNEAQ (reference sequence). V lost 5 bases to trimming and J lost 5 bases; unmatched junction nucleotides: 3. This CDR3 contains 14 residues.

The chain has TRBV5-1 and TRBJ2-5, with TRBD2 identical over 12 bases. This CDR3 has 16 residues. Per germline, CDR1 SGHRS and CDR2 YFSETQ. The junction had 8 bases not matched to a gene; V was cut back by 3 bases and J by 5 bases. CDR3 in DNA: TGCGCCAGCAGCTCGGGCTCTAGCGGGAGGGGTGAGACCCAGTACTTC. Amino acids: CASSSGSSGRGETQYF.

The chain employs TRBV6-1 and TRBJ1-6, with D possibly matching TRBD1 (5 bases). Germline V lookup: CDR1 MNHNS, CDR2 SASEGT. Trimming left V 2 bases short and J 4 bases short, with 9 bases between. The CDR3 totals 15 residues. The CDR3 bases are TGTGCCAGCAGTGAACTCGACAGTTATAATTCACCCCTCCACTTT. The encoded protein is CASSELDSYNSPLHF.

The chain uses TRBV14 and TRBJ1-2, with D possibly being TRBD1 (6 bases). The CDR3 has 14 residues. Between the trimmed V and J ends, which lost 2 bases and 3 bases, there was a span of 10 bases. Germline V gives CDR1 SGHDN, CDR2 FVKESK. The CDR3 bases are TGTGCCAGCAGCCAATCCGGGACATACTATGGCTACACCTTC. It codes for CASSQSGTYYGYTF.

This clone was seen once. The gene calls are TRBV7-2 and TRBJ2-6; the match to TRBD2 covers 10 bases. CDR1 is SGHTA and CDR2 is FQGNSA in the germline V gene. V lost 3 bases, J lost 2 bases, and 4 bases stayed unmatched. The CDR3 loop spans 17 amino acids. The chain's CDR3 is CASSFLAGVTGANVLTF. The CDR3 coding sequence is TGTGCCAGCAGCTTTCTAGCGGGAGTGACTGGGGCCAACGTCCTGACTTTC. Drawing the rest from reference TRBV7-2 and TRBJ2-6, the complete variable domain is GAGVSQSPSNKVTEKGKDVELRCDPISGHTALYWYRQSLGQGLEFLIYFQGNSAPDKSGLPSDRFSAERTGGSVSTLTIQRTQQEDSAVYLCASSFLAGVTGANVLTFGAGSRLTVL.

The J gene is TRBJ1-4, the V gene TRBV7-3; a weak D match, TRBD1 (5 bases). The CDR3 has 16 residues. Germline lookup yields CDR1 SGHTA and CDR2 FQGTGA. Trimming removed 2 bases at V and 8 bases at J, with 18 bases between. The CDR3 is CASSLRAPDRGEKLFF. The CDR3 bases are TGTGCCAGCAGCTTACGCGCTCCGGACCGGGGGGAAAAACTGTTTTTT.

This chain connects TRBV15 to TRBJ1-2; tentatively, D is TRBD1 (5 bases). Trimming took 6 bases from V and 4 from J, leaving 18 bases between them. Germline V gives CDR1 LNHNV, CDR2 YYDKDF (reference sequence). The CDR3 consists of 15 residues. The CDR3 coding sequence is TGTGCCACCAGTCCAGCAAGAGGGGAGGCCTATGGCTACACCTTC. Encoded protein: CATSPARGEAYGYTF. The variable domain in full, completed from reference TRBV15 and TRBJ1-2, reads DAMVIQNPRYQVTQFGKPVTLSCSQTLNHNVMYWYQQKSSQAPKLLFHYYDKDFNNEADTPDNFQSRRPNTSFCFLDIRSPGLGDTAMYLCATSPARGEAYGYTFGSGTRLTVV.

The chain recombines TRBV3-1 (or the pseudogene TRBV3-2) with TRBJ2-7; 8 bases match TRBD2. J lost 2 bases, V lost 1 base, and 7 bases had no gene match. This CDR3 has 16 amino acids. From germline, CDR1 is LGHDT and CDR2 YNNKEL (reference sequence). Here the CDR3 reads CASSQVTSGRPYEQYF. CDR3 sequence (DNA): TGTGCCAGCAGCCAAGTAACTAGCGGTAGACCCTACGAGCAGTACTTC.

This rearrangement joins TRBV18 to TRBJ2-3; maybe TRBD2 (6 bases). V gave up 4 bases and J gave up 7 bases, with 18 bases separating them. Germline values: CDR1 KGHSH, CDR2 LQKENI. The CDR3 has 15 amino acids. DNA for the CDR3: TGTGCCAGCTCACTTACCCCCGGGGCGGGAAATACGCAGTATTTT. It encodes CASSLTPGAGNTQYF.

The genes are TRBV24-1 and TRBJ1-4; 11 nucleotides agree with TRBD1. The CDR3 is made up of 16 amino acids. The germline gives CDR1 KGHDR, CDR2 SFDVKD. V lost 4 bases and J lost 7; bases outside the gene matches: 7. This CDR3 reads CATSDPGQGAAEKLFF. The CDR3 DNA reads TGTGCCACCAGTGACCCCGGACAGGGGGCAGCTGAAAAACTGTTTTTT.

The rearrangement joins TRBV5-8 to TRBJ1-5; no clear D gene. CDR3 length: 15 residues. The V and J ends lost 4 bases and 4 bases respectively, with 15 bases between them. CDR1 is SGHTS, CDR2 YDEGEE, per germline. The CDR3 region is CASSAGLRRNQPQHF. CDR3 sequence (DNA): TGTGCCAGCAGCGCGGGTTTGAGGAGGAATCAGCCCCAGCATTTT.

This clone was found a few times. V gene TRBV19 combines with J gene TRBJ1-4; D is possibly TRBD1 (5 bases). CDR1 is LNHDA and CDR2 is SQIVND in the germline V gene (reference sequence). The CDR3 is 12 residues long. Trimming took 6 bases from V and 8 from J, leaving 10 bases between them. The CDR3 region has the DNA TGTGCCAGTAGCCCAGGGTTCGAAAAACTGTTTTTT. This gives the protein CASSPGFEKLFF.

The rearrangement links TRBV3-1 (or the pseudogene TRBV3-2) to TRBJ1-2; D is possibly TRBD1 (6 bases). The V end was cut by 0 bases, the J end by 7 bases, with 15 bases between. The CDR3 covers 15 residues. CDR1 is LGHDT, CDR2 YNNKEL, per germline (reference sequence). CDR3 bases: TGTGCCAGCAGCCAAGACGCCAACAGGGAATGTGGCTACACCTTC. Translating it yields CASSQDANRECGYTF.

The chain carries TRBV4-1 and TRBJ2-1; 10 bases are shared with TRBD2. CDR3 length: 16 residues. V lost 0 bases and J lost 2; bases outside the gene matches: 1. Germline assignment: CDR1 MGHRA and CDR2 YSYEKL. CDR3 sequence reads: CASSQDTSGAYNEQFF. Here the CDR3 DNA reads TGCGCCAGCAGCCAAGATACTAGCGGGGCCTACAATGAGCAGTTCTTC.

This clone came up once. The V call is TRBV5-1, the J call TRBJ1-3, with 8 nucleotides matching TRBD1. Germline V CDR1 and CDR2: SGHRS, YFSETQ. The J segment lost 1 base and the V segment lost 3 bases, leaving 6 bases of the junction unmatched. The CDR3 has 16 residues. CDR3 sequence (DNA): TGCGCCAGCAGCTCGACAGGGGCCCCTTCTGGAAACACCATATATTTT. It yields the protein CASSSTGAPSGNTIYF. Supplemented by reference TRBV5-1 and TRBJ1-3, the full variable domain reads KAGVTQTPRYLIKTRGQQVTLSCSPISGHRSVSWYQQTPGQGLQFLFEYFSETQRNKGNFPGRFSGRQFSNSRSEMNVSTLELGDSALYLCASSSTGAPSGNTIYFGEGSWLTVV.

The chain combines TRBV15 with TRBJ2-6; D might be TRBD2 (6 bases). The germline V gene encodes CDR1 LNHNV and CDR2 YYDKDF (reference sequence). Trimming took 0 bases from V and 0 from J, leaving 15 bases between them. The CDR3 is made up of 19 amino acids. The CDR3, as DNA: TGTGCCACCAGCAGAGATCGACTAGTCCCATCCTCTGGGGCCAACGTCCTGACTTTC. It specifies CATSRDRLVPSSGANVLTF. Full variable domain (remainder filled in from reference TRBV15 and TRBJ2-6): DAMVIQNPRYQVTQFGKPVTLSCSQTLNHNVMYWYQQKSSQAPKLLFHYYDKDFNNEADTPDNFQSRRPNTSFCFLDIRSPGLGDTAMYLCATSRDRLVPSSGANVLTFGAGSRLTVL.

This clone has more than one count but fewer than ten. The J gene is TRBJ2-1, the V gene TRBV11-3; 8 bases are shared with TRBD1. V gave up 4 bases and J gave up 8 bases; unmatched junction bases: 7. The germline gives CDR1 SGHNT, CDR2 YENEEA. This CDR3 spans 14 amino acids. CDR3 sequence (DNA): TGTGCCAGCAGCTCAACCAAGACAGGGGATGAGCAGTTCTTC. It is translated as CASSSTKTGDEQFF.

The chain recombines TRBV28 with TRBJ1-1; D may be TRBD1 (6 bases). CDR1 and CDR2 (germline): MDHEN, SYDVKM. There are 14 residues in the CDR3. Trimming cost V 1 base and J 3 bases, with 9 bases left between them. The CDR3 nucleotides read TGTGCCAGCAGTTTATACAGGGTTGACACTGAAGCTTTCTTT. Protein product: CASSLYRVDTEAFF.

This chain connects TRBV7-9 to TRBJ1-5; D unresolved. Germline V CDR1 and CDR2: SEHNR, FQNEAQ (reference sequence). The V end lost 8 bases, the J end lost 0 bases, and 5 bases lay between the germline ends. The CDR3 is 12 amino acids. The CDR3 loop is CASCYSNQPQHF. The CDR3 DNA sequence: TGTGCCAGCTGTTATAGCAATCAGCCCCAGCATTTT.

This chain uses TRBV29-1 with TRBJ1-1, with D hard to call. Germline-derived CDR1 and CDR2 are SQVTM and ANQGSEA. The CDR3 has 14 amino acids. V dropped 7 bases and J dropped 3 bases, with 18 bases sitting between them. Here the CDR3 reads CSAIPVQRYTEAFF. The CDR3 DNA sequence: TGCAGCGCAATACCCGTACAGAGATACACTGAAGCTTTCTTT.

There are a few counts of this clone. This sequence joins TRBV6-5 and TRBJ2-7, with 7 bases fitting TRBD2. This CDR3 contains 12 residues. CDR1 is MNHEY, CDR2 SVGAGI, per germline. J gave up 9 bases and V 0 bases, and 2 bases lay outside the gene matches. The CDR3 loop reads CASSYSGGGQYF. The CDR3 nucleotides read TGTGCCAGCAGTTACTCTGGCGGGGGGCAGTACTTC.

This chain uses TRBV5-8 with TRBJ2-7; 9 bases line up with TRBD1. The V gene end was trimmed by 4 bases and the J gene end by 3 bases; junction bases not matched to a gene: 5. The CDR3 consists of 14 residues. The germline V gene has CDR1 SGHTS and CDR2 YDEGEE. The CDR3 protein is CASSPRQGGYEQYF. The DNA for the CDR3 is TGTGCCAGCAGCCCCCGACAGGGGGGCTACGAGCAGTACTTC.

This sequence joins TRBV18 and TRBJ2-5, with D possibly TRBD1 on 5 matching bases. CDR1 and CDR2 (germline): KGHSH, LQKENI. The CDR3 has 14 residues. V lost 6 bases to trimming and J lost 4 bases, with 15 bases between them. CDR3 sequence reads: CASSYGVGLETQYF. The CDR3, as DNA: TGTGCCAGCTCTTACGGCGTGGGGCTAGAGACCCAGTACTTC.

The chain's CDR3 is CASKRLAGSYEQYF. The CDR3 bases are TGTGCCAGCAAAAGGCTAGCGGGCTCCTACGAGCAGTACTTC. The chain links TRBV13 to TRBJ2-7; 8 nucleotides match TRBD2. Germline V gene lookup returns CDR1 PRHDT and CDR2 FYEKMQ (reference sequence). CDR3 length: 14 amino acids. Losses at the gene ends were 7 bases for V and 0 bases for J; bases not matched to a gene: 5.

The V gene is TRBV6-7, the J gene TRBJ1-3; D is perhaps TRBD1 (5 bases). TRBV6-7 is placed among ORFs of uncertain function. The CDR3 totals 17 residues. Between the trimmed V and J ends, which lost 4 bases and 2 bases, there was a span of 18 bases. CDR3 region: CASSLVQATSTGNTIYF. In nucleotides, the CDR3 is TGTGCCAGCAGTTTAGTACAGGCTACCTCGACTGGAAACACCATATATTTT.